The entry that follows covers one T cell receptor (beta chain) sequence. Its target is not known. The data were obtained in a study of T cells after yellow fever vaccination. Study as a whole: Preparing low-cell-number fractions relied on SMART-Seq v4 Ultra Low Input. Findings and caveats of the study: The study re-detected most primary-vaccination clones after the booster (96% CD4, just over 85% CD8). Abundant clonotypes from the bulk population could contaminate FACS-sorted repertoires.

CDR3 length: 12 amino acids. V was clipped by 6 bases and J by 6 bases, with 8 bases between them. In germline, CDR1 is MNHNS, CDR2 SASEGT. TCRdb reprocessed the 5' RACE reads via MiXCR and lists one record per CDR3 protein. The sample yields hundreds of thousands of distinct CDR3 sequences, roughly an eighth seen once. This clonotype originated in a man younger than 30 who received the YFV17D yellow fever vaccine. This sequence joins TRBV6-1 and TRBJ2-2; D unresolved. The specimen comprised CD4+ T cells sorted from PBMCs, sampled 15 days after the yellow fever booster vaccination. CDR3 region: CASREAPGELFF. The CDR3 DNA sequence: TGTGCCAGCAGAGAGGCGCCCGGGGAGCTGTTTTTT.